This T cell receptor beta chain stems from a study of cytotoxic CD8 clonotypes in ibrutinib-treated CLL. The study's findings and limits: Sustained-remission and progressing patients' sampling times differed. Rare overall, public clonotypes shrank or held steady under therapy.

The V gene end was trimmed by 2 bases and the J gene end by 4 bases; junction bases not matched to a gene: 3. The germline gives CDR1 LNHDA, CDR2 SQIVND (reference sequence). The CDR3 has 14 residues. This clone was detected only once. The antigen is not known. Researchers set a sequencing depth target of 1 in 200,000 to 1 in 1 million T cells. Method: immunoSEQ multiplex PCR; TCRdb's copy keeps in-frame clones and lacks some. Of more than 200,000 clones listed, 70% are singletons. Library input was about 2 micrograms of DNA from cryopreserved PBMCs. The V and J genes are TRBV19 and TRBJ2-7; 9 nucleotides match TRBD2. Sequencing was performed on PBMCs, taken after 24 months of ibrutinib treatment. The origin of this receptor is a human donor with chronic lymphocytic leukemia. The CDR3 reads CASSIISGRYEQYF. CDR3 nucleotide sequence: TGTGCCAGTAGTATAATCAGCGGGAGGTACGAGCAGTACTTC.